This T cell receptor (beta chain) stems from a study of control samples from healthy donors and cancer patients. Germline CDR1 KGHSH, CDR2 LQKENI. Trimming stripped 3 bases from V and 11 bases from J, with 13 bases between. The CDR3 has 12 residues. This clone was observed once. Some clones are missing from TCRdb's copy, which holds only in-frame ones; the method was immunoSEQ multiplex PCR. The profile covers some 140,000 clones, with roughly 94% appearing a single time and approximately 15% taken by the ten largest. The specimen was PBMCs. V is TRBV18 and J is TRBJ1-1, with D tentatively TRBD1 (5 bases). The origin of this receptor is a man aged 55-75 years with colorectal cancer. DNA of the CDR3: TGTGCCAGCTCACCCCTAACAGGAAACGCTTTCTTT. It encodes CASSPLTGNAFF.